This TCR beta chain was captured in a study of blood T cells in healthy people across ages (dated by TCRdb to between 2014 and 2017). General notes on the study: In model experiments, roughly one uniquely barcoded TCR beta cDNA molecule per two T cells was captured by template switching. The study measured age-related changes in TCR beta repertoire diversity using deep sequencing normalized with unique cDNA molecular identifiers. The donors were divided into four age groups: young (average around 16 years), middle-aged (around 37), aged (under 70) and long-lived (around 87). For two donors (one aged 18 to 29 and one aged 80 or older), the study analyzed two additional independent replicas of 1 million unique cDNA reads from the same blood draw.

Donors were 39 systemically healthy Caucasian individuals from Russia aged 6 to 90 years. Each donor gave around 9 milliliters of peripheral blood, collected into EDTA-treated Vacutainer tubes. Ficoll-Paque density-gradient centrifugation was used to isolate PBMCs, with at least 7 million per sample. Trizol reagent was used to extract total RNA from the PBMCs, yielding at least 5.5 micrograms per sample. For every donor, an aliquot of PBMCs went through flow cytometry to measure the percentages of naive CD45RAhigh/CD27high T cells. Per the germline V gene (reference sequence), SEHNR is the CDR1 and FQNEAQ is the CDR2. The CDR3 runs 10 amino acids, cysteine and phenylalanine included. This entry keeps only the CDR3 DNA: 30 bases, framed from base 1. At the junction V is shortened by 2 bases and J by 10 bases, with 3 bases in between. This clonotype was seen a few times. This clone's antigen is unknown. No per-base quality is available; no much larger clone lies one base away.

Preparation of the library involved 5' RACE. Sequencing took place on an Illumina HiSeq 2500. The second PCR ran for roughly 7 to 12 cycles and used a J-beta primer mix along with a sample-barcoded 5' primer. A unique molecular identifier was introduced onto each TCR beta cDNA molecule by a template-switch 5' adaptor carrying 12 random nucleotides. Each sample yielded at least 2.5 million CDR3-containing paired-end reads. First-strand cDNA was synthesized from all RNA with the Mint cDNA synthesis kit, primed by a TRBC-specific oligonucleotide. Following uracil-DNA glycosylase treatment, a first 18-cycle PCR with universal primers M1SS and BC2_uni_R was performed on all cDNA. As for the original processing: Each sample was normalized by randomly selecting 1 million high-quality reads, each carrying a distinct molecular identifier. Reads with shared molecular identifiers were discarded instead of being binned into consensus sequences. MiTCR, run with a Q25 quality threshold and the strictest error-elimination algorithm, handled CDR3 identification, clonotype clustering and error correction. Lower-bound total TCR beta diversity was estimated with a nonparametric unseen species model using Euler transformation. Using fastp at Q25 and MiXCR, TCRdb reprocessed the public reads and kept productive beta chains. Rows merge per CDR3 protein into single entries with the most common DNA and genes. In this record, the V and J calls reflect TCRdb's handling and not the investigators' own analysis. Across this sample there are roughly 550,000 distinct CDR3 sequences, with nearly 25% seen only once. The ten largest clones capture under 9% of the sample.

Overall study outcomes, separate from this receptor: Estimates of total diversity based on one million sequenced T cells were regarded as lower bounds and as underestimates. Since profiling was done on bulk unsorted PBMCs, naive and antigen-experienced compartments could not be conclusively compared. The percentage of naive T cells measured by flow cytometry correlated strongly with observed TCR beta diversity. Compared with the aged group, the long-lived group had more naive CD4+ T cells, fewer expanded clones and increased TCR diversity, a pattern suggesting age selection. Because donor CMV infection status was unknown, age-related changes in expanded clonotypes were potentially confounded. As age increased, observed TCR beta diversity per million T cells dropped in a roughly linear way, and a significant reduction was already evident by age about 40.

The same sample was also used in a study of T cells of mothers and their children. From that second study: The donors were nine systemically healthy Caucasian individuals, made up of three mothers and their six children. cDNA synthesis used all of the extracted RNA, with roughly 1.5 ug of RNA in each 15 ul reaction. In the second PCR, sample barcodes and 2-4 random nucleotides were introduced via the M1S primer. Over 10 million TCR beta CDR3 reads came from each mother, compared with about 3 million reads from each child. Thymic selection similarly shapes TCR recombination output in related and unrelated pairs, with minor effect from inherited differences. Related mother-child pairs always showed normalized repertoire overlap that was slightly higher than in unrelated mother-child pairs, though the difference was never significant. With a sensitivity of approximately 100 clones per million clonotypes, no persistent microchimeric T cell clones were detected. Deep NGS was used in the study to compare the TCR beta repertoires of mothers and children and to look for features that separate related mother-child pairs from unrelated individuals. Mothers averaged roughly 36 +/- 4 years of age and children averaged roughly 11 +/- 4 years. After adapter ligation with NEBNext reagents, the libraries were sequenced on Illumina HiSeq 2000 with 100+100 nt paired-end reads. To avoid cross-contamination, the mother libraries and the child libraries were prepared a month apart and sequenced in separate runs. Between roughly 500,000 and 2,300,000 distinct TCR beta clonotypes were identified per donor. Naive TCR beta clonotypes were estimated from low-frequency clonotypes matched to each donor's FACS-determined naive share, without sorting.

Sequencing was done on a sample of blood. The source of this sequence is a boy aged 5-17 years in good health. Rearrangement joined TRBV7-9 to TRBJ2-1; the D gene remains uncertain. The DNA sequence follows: TGTGCCAGCAGCTTAAGCGAGCAGTTCTTC. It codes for CASSLSEQFF.